This T cell receptor (beta chain) stems from a study of tumor-infiltrating lymphocytes in primary liver carcinoma. Overall study context: Stage T1-T3 N0M0 tumors measured roughly 4 to 11 cm at most. Sample yields of productive TCRbeta reads, ranging from roughly 3.5 to 7.13 million, were similar across tissue types.

TCR beta cDNA came from about 470 ng total RNA, primed with a constant-region primer. Investigators got TCR beta libraries out of three nested multiplex PCR rounds, done with slightly modified ARM-PCR. A C-beta reverse primer was combined with TRBV1-TRBV30 forward primers in the first two PCR rounds, and each round had roughly 11 cycles. TCRdb reprocessed the multiplex PCR reads with MiXCR, giving one entry per CDR3 protein. This sample has approximately 330,000 distinct CDR3 sequences, with around 60% found just once. The CDR3 is 13 amino acids in total, end residues counted. CDR1 and CDR2 (germline): SQVTM, ANQGSEA. In addition to blood RNA drawn from unsorted whole blood, germline DNA was extracted. On this clonotype itself: Because the CDR3's place on the DNA is in doubt, the DNA is left out and the CDR3 is given as listed by TCRdb.

Sequenced: peripheral blood. The receptor was isolated from a middle-aged man with primary liver carcinoma and hepatitis B virus infection. This rearrangement joins TRBV29-1 to TRBJ1-2; the table's D call TRBD1 went unverified against the DNA. The CDR3: CSAGTGKSYGCTF.